This passage covers 11 T cell receptor beta chains from one sample sequenced in a study of graft-versus-host responses after intestinal transplantation. Sequenced by immunoSEQ multiplex PCR; TCRdb stores in-frame clones only, minus some. The sample records tens of thousands of clones, around 94% being singletons. Sequenced material: PBMCs, taken 156 days after intestinal transplant. The receptors come from a human patient who received an intestinal transplant, so some T cells may come from the graft donor.

The CDR3 loop is CASSSPGTSTYEQYF. DNA of the CDR3: TGTGCCAGCAGCTCGCCCGGGACTAGCACCTACGAGCAGTACTTC. This chain connects TRBV7-3 to TRBJ2-7; TRBD2 matches at 9 bases. The junction had 6 bases not matched to a gene; V was cut back by 4 bases and J by 2 bases. This CDR3 is 15 amino acids long. CDR1 is SGHTA, CDR2 FQGTGA, per germline.

The chain joins TRBV27 to TRBJ2-5, with D possibly TRBD2 on 6 matching bases. The J call may be mistaken, given a closer DNA end match to TRBJ2-7. Germline V gives CDR1 MNHEY, CDR2 SMNVEV (reference sequence). This CDR3 contains 14 residues. The CDR3 nucleotides read TGTGCCAGCAGTTCGGCTAGCGACGATTACGAGCAGTACTTC. This gives the protein CASSSASDDYEQYF.

The CDR3 bases are TGTGCCAGTGGCAGGGGTGGGAGCACTGAAGCTTTCTTT. It is translated as CASGRGGSTEAFF. V is TRBV19 and J is TRBJ1-1, with D tentatively TRBD1 (6 bases). Germline CDR1 and CDR2: LNHDA and SQIVND (reference sequence). V was cut by 8 bases and J by 4 bases, with 14 bases left in between. This CDR3 contains 13 residues.

This chain links TRBV13 with TRBJ2-5; a possible D gene is TRBD2 (6 bases). The V gene lost 0 bases and the J gene lost 1 base, with 15 bases spanning the gap. Germline CDR1 and CDR2: PRHDT and FYEKMQ (reference sequence). This CDR3 has 17 amino acids. The CDR3 sequence: CASSLGFTLARQETQYF. DNA for the CDR3: TGTGCCAGCAGCTTAGGTTTTACTCTAGCGCGCCAAGAGACCCAGTACTTC.

This clone was seen more than once but under ten times. CDR3 sequence: CASSGGTTYEQYF. In DNA form, the CDR3 reads TGTGCCAGCAGCGGTGGGACAACCTACGAGCAGTACTTC. V gene TRBV9 combines with J gene TRBJ2-7; D possibly corresponds to TRBD1 (6 bases). There are 13 residues in the CDR3. The germline V gene encodes CDR1 SGDLS and CDR2 YYNGEE. V lost 3 bases, J lost 2 bases, and 9 bases lay in between.

This clone is a singleton in its sample. The CDR3 reads CASPNTSGSRNEQFF. The CDR3 region has the DNA TGTGCCAGCCCAAACACTAGCGGGAGTAGGAATGAGCAGTTCTTC. The chain employs TRBV18 and TRBJ2-1; 11 bases fit TRBD2. The V segment lost 8 bases and the J segment 7 bases; nucleotides outside the gene matches: 10. The CDR3 covers 15 residues. Germline assignment: CDR1 KGHSH and CDR2 LQKENI.

This clone appeared a single time. The genes are TRBV4-3 and TRBJ2-1, with D perhaps TRBD1 (6 bases). The ends were cut back, 3 bases at V and 9 bases at J, with 18 bases in the middle. The CDR3 contains 15 residues. Germline CDR1 and CDR2: LGHNA and YSLEER. CDR3 in amino acids: CASSQSTGTRSEQFF. CDR3 sequence (DNA): TGCGCCAGCAGCCAGTCTACAGGGACCAGGAGTGAGCAGTTCTTC.

The CDR3 DNA sequence: TGTGCCAGCAATAGGGGCCGGGAGGATGAGCAGTTCTTC. It translates to CASNRGREDEQFF. This chain links TRBV5-4 with TRBJ2-1, with TRBD2 matching 7 bases. V gave up 6 bases and J gave up 8 bases; unmatched junction bases: 8. The CDR3 totals 13 residues. Germline CDR1 reads SGHNT; CDR2 reads YYREEE (reference sequence).

J is TRBJ2-3 and V is TRBV30, with 7 positions matching TRBD1. The CDR3 extends over 18 amino acids. V shed 3 bases and J 0 bases; nucleotides not matched to a gene: 15. Germline CDR1 GTSNPN, CDR2 SVGIG (reference sequence). In DNA form, the CDR3 reads TGTGCCTGGAGGGCCGGGACAGCGAGTATATTTAGCACAGATACGCAGTATTTT. This encodes CAWRAGTASIFSTDTQYF. Filled out from reference TRBV30 and TRBJ2-3, the complete variable domain reads SQTIHQWPATLVQPVGSPLSLECTVEGTSNPNLYWYRQAAGRGLQLLFYSVGIGQISSEVPQNLSASRPQDRQFILSSKKLLLSDSGFYLCAWRAGTASIFSTDTQYFGPGTRLTVL.

This clone was recorded only once. The V call is TRBV11-2, the J call TRBJ1-4, with D unresolved. Deletions cut 2 bases from V and 5 bases from J, with 9 bases between. CDR3 length: 14 residues. The germline V gene has CDR1 SGHAT and CDR2 FQNNGV. The CDR3 region has the DNA TGTGCCAGCAGCTTATCTGGGTTAAATGAAAAACTGTTTTTT. Protein: CASSLSGLNEKLFF.

As DNA, the CDR3 is TGTGCCAGCAGCCGACCCGGAAACACCGGGGAGCTGTTTTTT. The encoded protein is CASSRPGNTGELFF. This chain joins TRBV5-4 and TRBJ2-2, with unresolved D. CDR3 length equals 14 residues. Germline V gives CDR1 SGHNT, CDR2 YYREEE (reference sequence). The V end was cut by 4 bases, the J end by 2 bases, with 9 bases between.